Included here is one TCR beta chain sequence, with context. Its antigen is currently not known. No much larger clone is present one base from it, and per-base qualities are unavailable. The data are from a study of metastatic and nonmetastatic thyroid tumors (dated by TCRdb to the early 2020s). Turning to the overall study: Repertoires from peripheral blood and from tumor or nodule tissue samples of malignant and benign thyroid patients were compared. The research as a whole found: In both blood and tumor samples, TCR beta diversity was reported to be significantly higher in malignant tumors than in benign nodules.

None of the patients had been given any treatment before thyroid surgery. The study retrospectively analysed patient clinical samples collected from 2012 to 2018 using T-cell receptor beta sequencing. The germline V gene encodes CDR1 GTSNPN and CDR2 SVGIG (reference sequence). Taken from cysteine to phenylalanine, the CDR3 has 12 residues. Only the CDR3 portion is preserved as DNA: 36 bases, with reading frame beginning at the first base. The V end loses 0 bases and the J end loses 4 bases, and a stretch of 7 bases separates them. The library was generated by PCR. Sequencing was carried out with an Illumina HiSeq 4000. High-throughput sequencing was used to profile the TCR beta-chain CDR3 region of each patient. The source study handled its data this way. The researchers built a classifier to tell apart papillary thyroid cancer patients with distant metastasis, based on CDR3 differences among clinicopathological groups. The Shannon index was used to measure repertoire diversity, and the Morisita-Horn index was used to measure how similar tumor and blood repertoires were. The raw public reads went through TCRdb reprocessing: fastp at Q25, MiXCR clone calling, in-frame beta chains kept. In this record, the V and J calls reflect TCRdb's handling and not the investigators' own analysis. The sample records under 55,000 clones, roughly 18% of which are singletons. 2.5% to 3.5% of the sample is in the top ten clones.

The sequencing input was blood. This receptor chain uses TRBV30 and TRBJ2-7, with the identity of the D gene unclear. The sequence derives from a female donor with papillary thyroid cancer or a benign thyroid nodule (not recorded which). Some clones in this sample may be carry-over from other donors' samples. The CDR3 sequence is CAWSVGLYEQYF. The nucleotide sequence reads TGTGCCTGGAGTGTGGGTTTATACGAGCAGTACTTC.